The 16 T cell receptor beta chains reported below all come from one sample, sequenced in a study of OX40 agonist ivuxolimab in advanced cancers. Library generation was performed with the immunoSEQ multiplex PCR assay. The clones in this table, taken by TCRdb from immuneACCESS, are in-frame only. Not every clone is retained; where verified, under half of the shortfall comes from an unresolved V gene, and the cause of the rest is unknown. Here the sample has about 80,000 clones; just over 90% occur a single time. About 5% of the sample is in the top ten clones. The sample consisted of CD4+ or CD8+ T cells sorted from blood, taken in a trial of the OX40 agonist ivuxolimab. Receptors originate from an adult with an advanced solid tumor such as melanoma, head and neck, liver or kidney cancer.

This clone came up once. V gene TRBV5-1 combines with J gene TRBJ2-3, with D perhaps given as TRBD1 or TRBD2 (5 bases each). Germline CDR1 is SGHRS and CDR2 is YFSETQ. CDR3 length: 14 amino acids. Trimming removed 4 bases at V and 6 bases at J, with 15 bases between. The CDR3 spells CASSLGRSQDTQYF. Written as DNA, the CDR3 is TGCGCCAGCAGCCTGGGACGGTCACAGGATACGCAGTATTTT.

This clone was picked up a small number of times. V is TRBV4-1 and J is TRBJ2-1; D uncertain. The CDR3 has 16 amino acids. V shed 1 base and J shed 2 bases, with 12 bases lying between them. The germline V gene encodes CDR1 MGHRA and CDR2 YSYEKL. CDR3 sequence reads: CASSQAELGTYNEQFF. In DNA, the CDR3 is TGCGCCAGCAGCCAAGCGGAGTTGGGTACCTACAATGAGCAGTTCTTC.

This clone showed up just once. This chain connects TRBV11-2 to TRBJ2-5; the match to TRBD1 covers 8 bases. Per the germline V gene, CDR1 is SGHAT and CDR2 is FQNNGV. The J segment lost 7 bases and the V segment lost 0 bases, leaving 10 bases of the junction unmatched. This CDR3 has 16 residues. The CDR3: CASSLEAGGTLGTQYF. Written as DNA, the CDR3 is TGTGCCAGCAGCTTAGAGGCAGGGGGCACATTGGGGACCCAGTACTTC.

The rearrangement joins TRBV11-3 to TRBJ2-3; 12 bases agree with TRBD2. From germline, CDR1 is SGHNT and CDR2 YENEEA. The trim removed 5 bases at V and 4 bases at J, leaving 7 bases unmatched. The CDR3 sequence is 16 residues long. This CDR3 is CASSPRLAGVSDTQYF. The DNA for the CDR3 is TGTGCCAGCAGCCCGCGACTAGCGGGAGTATCAGATACGCAGTATTTT.

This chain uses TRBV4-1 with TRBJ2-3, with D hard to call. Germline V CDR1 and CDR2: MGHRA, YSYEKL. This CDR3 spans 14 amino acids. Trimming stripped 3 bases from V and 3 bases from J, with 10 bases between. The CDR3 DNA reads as TGCGCCAGCAGCCACGATGCCGGGACAGATACGCAGTATTTT. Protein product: CASSHDAGTDTQYF.

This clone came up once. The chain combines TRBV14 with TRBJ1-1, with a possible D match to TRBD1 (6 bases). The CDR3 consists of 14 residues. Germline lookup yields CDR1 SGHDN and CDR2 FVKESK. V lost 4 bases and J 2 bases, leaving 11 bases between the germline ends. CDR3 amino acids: CASSRGGGNTEAFF. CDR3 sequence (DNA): TGTGCCAGCAGCCGTGGGGGCGGTAACACTGAAGCTTTCTTT.

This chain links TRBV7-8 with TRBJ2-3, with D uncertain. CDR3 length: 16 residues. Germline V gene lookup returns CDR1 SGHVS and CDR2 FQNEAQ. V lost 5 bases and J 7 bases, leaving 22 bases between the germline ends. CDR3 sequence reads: CASSPHGPNPEHTQYF. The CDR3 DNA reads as TGTGCCAGCAGCCCCCACGGACCCAACCCGGAACATACGCAGTATTTT.

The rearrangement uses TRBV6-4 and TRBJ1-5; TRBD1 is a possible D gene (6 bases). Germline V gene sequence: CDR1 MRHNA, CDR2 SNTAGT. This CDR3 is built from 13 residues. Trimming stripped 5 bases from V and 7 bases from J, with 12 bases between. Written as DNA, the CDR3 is TGTGCCAGCAGTCCCGAGGGGGGGCAGCCCCAGCATTTT. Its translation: CASSPEGGQPQHF.

The CDR3 reads CASSLEDLAGGEQYF. In DNA form, the CDR3 reads TGTGCCAGCAGCTTAGAAGACCTAGCGGGAGGCGAGCAGTACTTC. The gene calls are TRBV7-9 and TRBJ2-7, with TRBD2 matching 11 bases. CDR1 and CDR2 from the germline V gene are SEHNR and FQNEAQ (reference sequence). With 1 base clipped from V and 6 bases from J, the junction kept 5 bases outside the gene matches. The CDR3 covers 15 residues.

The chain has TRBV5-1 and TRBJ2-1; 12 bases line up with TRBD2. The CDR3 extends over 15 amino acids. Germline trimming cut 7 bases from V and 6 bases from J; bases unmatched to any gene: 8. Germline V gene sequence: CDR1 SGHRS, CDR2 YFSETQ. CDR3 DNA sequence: TGCGCCAGCCAGCCCCGGACTAGCGGGATCAATGAGCAGTTCTTC. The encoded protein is CASQPRTSGINEQFF.

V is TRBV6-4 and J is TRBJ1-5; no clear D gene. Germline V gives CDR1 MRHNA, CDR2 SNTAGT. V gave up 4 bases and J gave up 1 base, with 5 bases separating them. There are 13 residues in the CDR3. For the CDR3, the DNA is TGTGCCAGCAGTGTTGAGAGCAATCAGCCCCAGCATTTT. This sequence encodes CASSVESNQPQHF.

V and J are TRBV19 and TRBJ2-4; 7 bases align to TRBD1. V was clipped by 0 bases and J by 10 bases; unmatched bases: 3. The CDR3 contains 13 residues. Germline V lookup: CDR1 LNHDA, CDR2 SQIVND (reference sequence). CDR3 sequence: CASSIEGQKIQYF. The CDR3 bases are TGTGCCAGTAGTATAGAGGGACAGAAAATTCAGTACTTC. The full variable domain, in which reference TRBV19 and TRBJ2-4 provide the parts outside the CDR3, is DGGITQSPKYLFRKEGQNVTLSCEQNLNHDAMYWYRQDPGQGLRLIYYSQIVNDFQKGDIAEGYSVSREKKESFPLTVTSAQKNPTAFYLCASSIEGQKIQYFGAGTRLSVL.

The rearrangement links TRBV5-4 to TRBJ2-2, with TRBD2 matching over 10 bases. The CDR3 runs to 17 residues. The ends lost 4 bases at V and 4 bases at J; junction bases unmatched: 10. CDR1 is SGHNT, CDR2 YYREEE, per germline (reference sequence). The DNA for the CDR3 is TGTGCCAGCAGCCCGGGCGGGGTAGCGGGAGGCACCGGGGAGCTGTTTTTT. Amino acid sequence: CASSPGGVAGGTGELFF.

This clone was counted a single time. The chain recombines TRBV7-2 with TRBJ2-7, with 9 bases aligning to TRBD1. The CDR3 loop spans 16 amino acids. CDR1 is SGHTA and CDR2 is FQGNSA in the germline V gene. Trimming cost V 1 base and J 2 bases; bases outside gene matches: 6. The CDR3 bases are TGTGCCAGCAGCTTAGTCAGCGGGACAGGGCCCTACGAGCAGTACTTC. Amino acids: CASSLVSGTGPYEQYF.

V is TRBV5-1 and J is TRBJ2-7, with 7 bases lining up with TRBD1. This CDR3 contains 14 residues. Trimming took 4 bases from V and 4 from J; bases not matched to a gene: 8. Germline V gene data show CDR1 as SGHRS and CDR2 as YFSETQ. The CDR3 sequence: CASSREGGIYEQYF. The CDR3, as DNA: TGCGCCAGCAGCAGGGAAGGGGGCATATACGAGCAGTACTTC. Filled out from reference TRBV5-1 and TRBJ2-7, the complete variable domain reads KAGVTQTPRYLIKTRGQQVTLSCSPISGHRSVSWYQQTPGQGLQFLFEYFSETQRNKGNFPGRFSGRQFSNSRSEMNVSTLELGDSALYLCASSREGGIYEQYFGPGTRLTVT.

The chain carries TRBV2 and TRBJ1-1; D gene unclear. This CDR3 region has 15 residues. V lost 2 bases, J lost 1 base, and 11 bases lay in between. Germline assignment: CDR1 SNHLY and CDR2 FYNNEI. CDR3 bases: TGTGCCAGCAGTGAAACGAGGGTCGGGAACACTGAAGCTTTCTTT. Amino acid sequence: CASSETRVGNTEAFF.